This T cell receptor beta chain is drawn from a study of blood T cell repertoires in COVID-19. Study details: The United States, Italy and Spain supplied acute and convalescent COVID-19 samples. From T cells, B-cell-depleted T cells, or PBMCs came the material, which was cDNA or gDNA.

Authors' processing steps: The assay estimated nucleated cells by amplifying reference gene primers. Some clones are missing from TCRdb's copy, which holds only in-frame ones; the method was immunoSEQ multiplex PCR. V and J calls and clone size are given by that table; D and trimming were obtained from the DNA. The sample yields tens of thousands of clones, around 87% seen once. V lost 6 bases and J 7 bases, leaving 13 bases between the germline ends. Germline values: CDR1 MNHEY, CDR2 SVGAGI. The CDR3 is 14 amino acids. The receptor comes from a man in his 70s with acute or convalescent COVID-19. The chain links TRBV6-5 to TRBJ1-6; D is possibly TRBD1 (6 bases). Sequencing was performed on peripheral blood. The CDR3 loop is CASRVTGTNSPLHF. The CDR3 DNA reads TGTGCCAGCAGGGTCACAGGGACGAATTCACCCCTCCACTTT.